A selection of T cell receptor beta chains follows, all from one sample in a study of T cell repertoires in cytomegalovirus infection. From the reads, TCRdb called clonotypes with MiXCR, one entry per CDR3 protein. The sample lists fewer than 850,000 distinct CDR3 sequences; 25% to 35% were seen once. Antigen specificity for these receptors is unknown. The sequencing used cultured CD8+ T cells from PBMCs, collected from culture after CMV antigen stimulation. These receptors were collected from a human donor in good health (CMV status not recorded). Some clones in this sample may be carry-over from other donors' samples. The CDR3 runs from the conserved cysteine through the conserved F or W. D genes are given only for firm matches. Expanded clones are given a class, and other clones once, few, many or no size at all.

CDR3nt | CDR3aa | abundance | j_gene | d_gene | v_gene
TGTGCCAGCAGCCAGAGGGACAGGTACTACGAGCAGTACTTC | CASSQRDRYYEQYF | few | TRBJ2-7 | TRBD1 | TRBV12-3/TRBV12-4
TGTGCCAGCAGTTACCCTAGCGGGGGGGCTTCTAGCACAGATACGCAGTATTTT | CASSYPSGGASSTDTQYF | few | TRBJ2-3 | TRBD2 | TRBV12-3/TRBV12-4
TGTGCCAGCAGCTTAGGAGGTCGGACAGTGAACACTGATGCTTTCTTT | CASSLGGRTVNTDAFF | NA | TRBJ1-1 | NA | TRBV7-9
TGTGCCAGCAGCCACCAAGGGGGACCTCATGGCTACACCTTC | CASSHQGGPHGYTF | NA | TRBJ1-2 | NA | TRBV7-9
TGTGCCAGCAGCGTCCAGGGGGCTTATGAGCAGTACTTC | CASSVQGAYEQYF | few | TRBJ2-7 | TRBD1 | TRBV27
TGTGCCAGCAGTCCCCGGGACAGGCCCCATCAGCCCCAGCATTTT | CASSPRDRPHQPQHF | few | TRBJ1-5 | TRBD1 | TRBV27
TGTGCCAGCAGGTACCGGGACACCGACTACAATGAGCAGTTCTTC | CASRYRDTDYNEQFF | NA | TRBJ2-1 | NA | TRBV6-5
TGCGCCAGCAGCCATCTTACTAGCGGGGGGACAGATACGCAGTATTTT | CASSHLTSGGTDTQYF | few | TRBJ2-3 | TRBD2 | TRBV4-3
TGTGCCAGCAGTGAATTTGGGCTGAGCTCCTACAATGAGCAGTTCTTC | CASSEFGLSSYNEQFF | few | TRBJ2-1 | NA | TRBV25-1
TGCGCCAGCAGTGAGTTCAGGGGAACTGAAGCTTTCTTT | CASSEFRGTEAFF | NA | TRBJ1-1 | NA | TRBV10-1
TGTGCCAGCAAGGGGGGGCTCGGCAATCAGCCCCAGCATTTT | CASKGGLGNQPQHF | NA | TRBJ1-5 | NA | TRBV6-1
TGCGCCAGCAGCCAAGACCCTTCGTGGCCCCAGCATTTT | CASSQDPSWPQHF | NA | TRBJ1-5 | NA | TRBV4-1
TGTGCCAGCAGCTTGGGCGGGGCGCGGTTTAACACCATATATTTT | CASSLGGARFNTIYF | NA | TRBJ1-3 | NA | TRBV7-6
TGTGCCAGCAGCGTAAAGACAGGCTACAATGAGCAGTTCTTC | CASSVKTGYNEQFF | few | TRBJ2-1 | NA | TRBV9
TGTGCCAGCAGCCGTACCGGGACCTGGGACACTGAAGCTTTCTTT | CASSRTGTWDTEAFF | NA | TRBJ1-1 | NA | TRBV14
TGCGCCAGCAGTGAGTCAAGGGGGGCTGAAGCTTTCTTT | CASSESRGAEAFF | few | TRBJ1-1 | NA | TRBV10-2
TGTGCCAGCACCCCGACAGGGGGCAAGGATACGCAGTATTTT | CASTPTGGKDTQYF | NA | TRBJ2-3 | TRBD1 | TRBV2
TGCGCCAGCAGTCCTAGGGCGGGGGGTTATTCTAGCACAGATACGCAGTATTTT | CASSPRAGGYSSTDTQYF | NA | TRBJ2-3 | TRBD2 | TRBV4-3
TGTGCCAGCAGAGCGGGACAGAACAATGAGCAGTTCTTC | CASRAGQNNEQFF | NA | TRBJ2-1 | NA | TRBV9
TGTGCCACCGAACTTCTGGCCTACAATGAGCAGTTCTTC | CATELLAYNEQFF | NA | TRBJ2-1 | NA | TRBV24-1
TGTGCCAGCAGCTCCGGACTTCCAGATACGCAGTATTTT | CASSSGLPDTQYF | many | TRBJ2-3 | NA | TRBV7-6
TGTGCCAGCAGATTAAGTCTGAGTCAGCCCCAGCATTTT | CASRLSLSQPQHF | NA | TRBJ1-5 | NA | TRBV27
TGCGCCAGCAGCCAAGCAAAGCGGGTGAACTCCTTAAGCTCCTACAATGAGCAGTTCTTC | CASSQAKRVNSLSSYNEQFF | NA | TRBJ2-1 | NA | TRBV4-1
TGTGCCAGCAGCGTAGGGACAGGGCTCGGGGACACTGAAGCTTTCTTT | CASSVGTGLGDTEAFF | NA | TRBJ1-1 | TRBD1 | TRBV9
TGTGCCACCAGCGACTGGATGGAACAGTACTTC | CATSDWMEQYF | few | TRBJ2-4 | NA | TRBV6-5
TGTGCCAGTCAACCCAAGTCAGGGCCTTTGAGCAATCAGCCCCAGCATTTT | CASQPKSGPLSNQPQHF | NA | TRBJ1-5 | NA | TRBV19
TGTGCCAGCAATTTTGCGGACGGGAAAGAGACCCAGTACTTC | CASNFADGKETQYF | NA | TRBJ2-5 | NA | TRBV28
TGTGCCAGCAGCTTTTTGGATCTCCGCGTTAGCACAGATACGCAGTATTTT | CASSFLDLRVSTDTQYF | many | TRBJ2-3 | NA | TRBV7-6
TGTGCCAGCAGGCCTGGGGGGGCCACTGAAGCTTTCTTT | CASRPGGATEAFF | few | TRBJ1-1 | NA | TRBV12-3/TRBV12-4
TGTGCCAGTAGTATTCGAGGGCGTGGAGTCTCCTACAATGAGCAGTTCTTC | CASSIRGRGVSYNEQFF | few | TRBJ2-1 | NA | TRBV19
TGTGCCTCCTACGCGGCTAGCGGGTACAATGAGCAGTTCTTC | CASYAASGYNEQFF | NA | TRBJ2-1 | TRBD2 | TRBV7-9